The rows below give T cell receptor beta chains drawn from one sample of a study of regulatory T cells in long-lasting Graves disease. TCRdb used MiXCR to reprocess the multiplex PCR reads, holding one entry per CDR3 protein. The profile shows 620,000 or so distinct CDR3 sequences, 15% to 20% of them singletons. These records were also assigned to another study, of T cells in Graves' hyperthyroidism and ophthalmopathy.

The sequencing here drew on peripheral blood mononuclear cells (PBMCs), taken at new diagnosis, from a patient treated with antithyroid drugs. The receptors come from a woman aged 30 to 39 with Graves disease. CDR3s include the opening cysteine and the closing phenylalanine or tryptophan. The D gene is left open where the match is weak.

j_gene	v_gene	d_gene	CDR3aa
TRBJ2-7	TRBV6-1	TRBD2	CASKGLAGRGQYEQYF
TRBJ1-5	TRBV2	TRBD1	CASSEQGGMGNQPQHF
TRBJ2-5	TRBV2	.	CASGDSRGTQYF
TRBJ2-1	TRBV12-3/TRBV12-4	.	CASSLVKKFNEQFF
TRBJ2-1	TRBV29-1	.	CSVEDGWGNEQFF
TRBJ1-2	TRBV27	.	CASSLSGQDYGYTF
TRBJ2-6	TRBV2	.	CASSPLQGSGANVLTF
TRBJ2-7	TRBV7-2	.	CASSLGSQGPYEQYF
TRBJ1-1	TRBV6-1	.	CASSRSVNTEAFF
TRBJ1-1	TRBV30	.	CAWKGQGGTEAFF
TRBJ1-3	TRBV6-2/TRBV6-3	.	CASSPGGGSGNTIYF
TRBJ1-6	TRBV7-9	.	CASSLGVGRGDSPLHF
TRBJ2-2	TRBV19	TRBD1	CASSIITGQPTGELFF
TRBJ2-1	TRBV6-5	.	CASSYSTYGVEQFF
TRBJ1-3	TRBV5-6	TRBD1	CASSTRQGARNTIYF
TRBJ2-7	TRBV27	TRBD1	CASSKPGQGLYEQYF
TRBJ1-1	TRBV3-1	.	CASTGTWSNTEAFF
TRBJ2-7	TRBV18	TRBD1	CAGSPLGTGGSYEQYF
TRBJ1-4	TRBV9	.	CASSGEGAYEKLFF
TRBJ2-1	TRBV11-3	.	CASSPGYAGRFDEQFF
TRBJ2-1	TRBV30	TRBD2	CASPRAGSYNEQFF
TRBJ2-2	TRBV10-3	TRBD1	CAASGTATGELFF
TRBJ2-1	TRBV29-1	.	CSSELGDEQFF
TRBJ2-3	TRBV6-9	TRBD1	CASSWGDRLSADTQYF
TRBJ1-1	TRBV28	TRBD1	CASRTGPGGIPEAFF
TRBJ1-1	TRBV18	.	CASSPQGRAEAFF
TRBJ1-1	TRBV27	.	CASSLFGGADTEAFF
TRBJ2-7	TRBV6-2/TRBV6-3	.	CASSGGFVLRAYEQYF
TRBJ2-1	TRBV27	.	CASSLRDSGNEQLF
TRBJ1-5	TRBV20-1	TRBD1	CSAPPMGQGLLKQPQHF
TRBJ2-7	TRBV6-1	TRBD2	CASSSGALYEQYF
TRBJ2-1	TRBV5-1	TRBD1	CASSSTDRANEQFF
TRBJ2-1	TRBV24-1	.	CATSDLQKSQNNEQFF
TRBJ2-3	TRBV24-1	.	CATSDLQGTGADTQYF
TRBJ2-4	TRBV6-5	TRBD1	CASSSHGQEEKNIQYF
TRBJ2-3	TRBV5-1	TRBD2	CASSRGLAGGPGTDTQYF
TRBJ1-1	TRBV19	.	CASSIPNSQAFF
TRBJ1-6	TRBV9	.	CASSFRESINSPLHF
TRBJ2-1	TRBV13	TRBD2	CASSPSAGGQYNEQFF
TRBJ2-2	TRBV7-3	.	CASSLLAVASVGPGELFF
TRBJ2-7	TRBV20-1	TRBD1	CSALPTGYEQYF
TRBJ2-3	TRBV6-2/TRBV6-3	TRBD2	CASSEVMRGTSQYF
TRBJ1-1	TRBV6-1	.	CASSGAGEAFF
TRBJ2-5	TRBV3-1	.	CASSQVKDLGETQYF
TRBJ2-2	TRBV5-6	TRBD1	CASSFRDRQYDRPGELFF
TRBJ2-7	TRBV28	TRBD2	CASIGTSGRVRYEQYF
TRBJ1-1	TRBV9	TRBD1	CASSVGTGWATEAFF
TRBJ2-7	TRBV5-1	TRBD2	CASSSLAGVDYEQYF
TRBJ2-7	TRBV7-3	TRBD2	CASSRGGGVSYEQYF
TRBJ2-7	TRBV28	TRBD2	CASRQAGSYEQYF
TRBJ2-7	TRBV24-1	.	CATRASSSAEQYF
TRBJ2-7	TRBV20-1	TRBD2	CSARVRGGAHSGEQYF
TRBJ2-1	TRBV10-3	.	CAISERGTRCNEQFF
TRBJ2-7	TRBV7-9	.	CASSLRSSLEQYF
TRBJ2-2	TRBV30	.	CAWSASRQPGELFF
TRBJ2-2	TRBV7-9	TRBD1	CASRPDRGPAGELFF
TRBJ1-5	TRBV5-1	TRBD1	CASSFTGGVNQPQHF
TRBJ2-7	TRBV7-9	TRBD2	CASSSSGSRVYEQYF